The clone carrying this T cell receptor (beta chain) was detected only once. The table came from immunoSEQ multiplex PCR; TCRdb's copy has only in-frame clones and leaves some out. The sample records some 390,000 clones, around 90% being singletons. The sample originates from a study of blood T cell repertoires in COVID-19. Across the whole study: Spain, Italy and the United States supplied samples that represented acute and convalescent COVID-19. T cells, B-cell-depleted T cells, or PBMCs provided the cDNA or gDNA that served as material.

Trimming cost V 1 base and J 5 bases; bases outside gene matches: 4. There are 16 residues in the CDR3. CDR1 is LGHNA and CDR2 is YNFKEQ in the germline V gene. The material sequenced was peripheral blood. The chain joins TRBV4-2 to TRBJ1-5, with TRBD1 identical over 11 bases. The receptor comes from a human donor in a cohort sampled during active COVID-19. CDR3 sequence (DNA): TGTGCCAGCAGCCAAGCCGGACAGGGGGCCTATCAGCCCCAGCATTTT. The encoded protein is CASSQAGQGAYQPQHF.